This TCR beta chain was found in a study of breast tumors, draining lymph nodes, adjacent tissues (dated by TCRdb to about 2016). A note on the overall study: Breast cancer patients provided tumor, adjacent nontumor tissue and axillary lymph nodes, and the study compared the TCR beta repertoires across these three sources. In human breast cancer, the study set out to evaluate how tumor, surrounding tissue and draining lymph node repertoires relate to one another and whether T cells may move between these sites. Overall study results and their limits: Tumor and nontumor tissue repertoires were significantly more similar in luminal-like than in basal-like breast cancer. The data were considered consistent with the idea that most tumor T cells come from the lymph node and then expand in tumor tissue. The study presented the conclusion that tumor T cells originate in lymph nodes as consistent with a hypothesis, not as something directly demonstrated. Tumors showed preferential V and J gene usage, and their T-cell repertoire diversity fell below that of lymph nodes yet above that of nontumor tissue.

The lymph node samples were taken from the axillary draining lymph nodes of breast cancer patients. The table lists this clonotype with a few counts. This clone's antigen is unknown. A much larger clone lies a single base off, so this may be a read error. The sequencer listed for this sample is Illumina HiSeq 2000. Multiplex PCR amplification was used to generate the TCR beta chain libraries. High-throughput sequencing was used to analyze the amplified TCR beta chain products. TCRdb reprocessing: public reads trimmed at Q25 with fastp, clones called with MiXCR, in-frame beta chains kept. Rows are unified per CDR3 protein, each entry keeping the most common DNA and genes. A total of over 250,000 distinct CDR3 sequences appear in this sample, more than 30% of them only once. About 1% of the sample rests with the top ten. The germline V gene (reference sequence) yields DFQATT for CDR1 and SNEGSKA for CDR2. Its CDR3 holds 17 amino acids, cysteine through phenylalanine. Only the CDR3 region is kept as DNA, spanning 51 bases read in frame from base 1. Trimming takes 0 bases from V and 2 bases from J, and the germline ends sit 20 bases apart.

Here the chain combines TRBV20-1 and TRBJ2-7; 5 matching bases give a weak D call of TRBD2. The sequence was collected from a female donor with breast cancer. Some clones in this sample may be carry-over from other donors' samples. Sequencing used axillary lymph node tissue. For the CDR3, the sequence is CSARDSLDDARAYEQYF. In nucleotide form, the sequence is TGCAGTGCTAGAGATTCGTTGGACGACGCGAGGGCCTACGAGCAGTACTTC.